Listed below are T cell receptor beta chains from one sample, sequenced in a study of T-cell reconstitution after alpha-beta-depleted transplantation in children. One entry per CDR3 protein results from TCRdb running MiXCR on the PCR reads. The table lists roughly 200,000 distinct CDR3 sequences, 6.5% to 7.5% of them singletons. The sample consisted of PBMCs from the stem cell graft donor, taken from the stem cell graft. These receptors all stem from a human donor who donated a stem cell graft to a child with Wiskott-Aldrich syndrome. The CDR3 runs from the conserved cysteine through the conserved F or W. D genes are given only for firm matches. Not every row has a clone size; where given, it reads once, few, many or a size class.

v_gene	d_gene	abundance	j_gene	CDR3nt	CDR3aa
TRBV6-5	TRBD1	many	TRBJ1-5	TGTGCCAGCAGCATGACAGGGTTTAGCAATCAGCCCCAGCATTTT	CASSMTGFSNQPQHF
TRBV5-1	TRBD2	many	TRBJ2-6	TGCGCCAGCAGCTCTGGACTAGTTGGGTCTGGGGCCAACGTCCTGACTTTC	CASSSGLVGSGANVLTF
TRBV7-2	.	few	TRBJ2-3	TGTGCCAGCAGACCGCCGGGACAACGCACAGATACGCAGTATTTT	CASRPPGQRTDTQYF
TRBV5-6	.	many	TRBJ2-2	TGTGCCAGCAGCTTCTTAGGAGGTCACGGGACGAACACCGGGGAGCTGTTTTTT	CASSFLGGHGTNTGELFF
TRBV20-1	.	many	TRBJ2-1	TGCAGTGCTAGAGACAACAGCGGTTATATGAATGAGCAGTTCTTC	CSARDNSGYMNEQFF
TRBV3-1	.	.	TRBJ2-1	TGTGCCTGCAGCCAACCTTGGACTACTTACAATGAGCAGTTCTTC	CACSQPWTTYNEQFF
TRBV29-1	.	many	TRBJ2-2	TGCAGCGTTCCCTCGTTAACCACCGGGGAGCTGTTTTTT	CSVPSLTTGELFF
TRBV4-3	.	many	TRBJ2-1	TGCGCCAGCAGCCCTCGGGGATACAATGAGCAGTTCTTC	CASSPRGYNEQFF
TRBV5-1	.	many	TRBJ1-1	TGCGCCAGCAGCCGGAGTGGGGGGCCCCCCCCATTGAACACTGAAGCTTTCTTT	CASSRSGGPPPLNTEAFF
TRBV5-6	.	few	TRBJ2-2	TGTGCCAGCAGCTTGGTAGAGTTAACCGGGGAGCTGTTTTTT	CASSLVELTGELFF